This TCR beta chain was sequenced for a study of OX40 agonist ivuxolimab in advanced cancers. The CDR3 is made up of 14 amino acids. Germline V lookup: CDR1 SEHNR, CDR2 FQNEAQ (reference sequence). Trimming stripped 1 base from V and 6 bases from J, with 7 bases between. Clones were sequenced by immunoSEQ multiplex PCR, and TCRdb holds only the in-frame ones, with some missing. In the table there are 26,000 or so clones, roughly 80% of which are singletons. The chain has TRBV7-9 and TRBJ1-6; D gene unclear. The sequences come from CD4+ or CD8+ T cells sorted from blood, collected in a trial of the OX40 agonist ivuxolimab. The sequence derives from an adult with an advanced solid tumor such as melanoma, head and neck, liver or kidney cancer. The CDR3 DNA reads as TGTGCCAGCAGCTTAGATACGCGTAATTCACCCCTCCACTTT. Its protein product is CASSLDTRNSPLHF.